One sample yielded the 8 T cell receptor beta chains listed below, sequenced in a study of blood T cell repertoires in COVID-19. Measured with immunoSEQ multiplex PCR; TCRdb has only the in-frame clones, and not every one. The table includes about 240,000 clones, approximately 82% detected once. Material for sequencing was peripheral blood. These receptors all come from a woman between 18 and 29 years old with acute or convalescent COVID-19.

This chain links TRBV19 with TRBJ2-1, with 12 bases aligning to TRBD2. The CDR3 extends over 15 amino acids. The V and J ends lost 5 bases and 4 bases, in that order; junction bases with no gene match: 3. Germline loops: CDR1 LNHDA, CDR2 SQIVND (reference sequence). CDR3 in amino acids: CASSRTSGGYNEQFF. In nucleotides, the CDR3 is TGTGCCAGTAGTCGCACTAGCGGGGGGTACAATGAGCAGTTCTTC.

The chain carries TRBV5-1 and TRBJ2-1, with TRBD2 identical over 8 bases. V shed 0 bases and J 2 bases; nucleotides not matched to a gene: 4. Germline CDR1 is SGHRS and CDR2 is YFSETQ. CDR3 size: 16 residues. The CDR3, as DNA: TGCGCCAGCAGCTTGGAGCTAGCGGGTACCTACAATGAGCAGTTCTTC. This gives the protein CASSLELAGTYNEQFF.

The V call is TRBV6-1, the J call TRBJ2-7; TRBD1 agrees at 7 bases. J lost 3 bases, V lost 2 bases, and 10 bases had no gene match. Germline CDR1 reads MNHNS; CDR2 reads SASEGT. CDR3 size: 16 residues. The CDR3 region has the DNA TGTGCCAGCAGTGAACCGGGGACAGAAAAATTCTACGAGCAGTACTTC. Residues: CASSEPGTEKFYEQYF.

The gene calls are TRBV9 and TRBJ2-2; D is possibly TRBD2 (5 bases). Trimming removed 5 bases from V and 7 bases from J, with 9 bases in between. The CDR3 is 12 residues long. Germline CDR1 is SGDLS and CDR2 is YYNGEE. CDR3 bases: TGTGCCAGCAGGGACTCGGGCGGGGAGCTGTTTTTT. This encodes CASRDSGGELFF.

The chain combines TRBV28 with TRBJ2-2; TRBD2 might be the D (5 bases). The length of the CDR3 is 15 residues. Germline V gene sequence: CDR1 MDHEN, CDR2 SYDVKM. The V gene lost 0 bases and the J gene lost 5 bases, with 10 bases spanning the gap. The CDR3 nucleotides are TGTGCCAGCAGTTTATGGGGTCGGGGTACCGGGGAGCTGTTTTTT. It is translated as CASSLWGRGTGELFF.

The chain employs TRBV28 and TRBJ2-4, with D possibly TRBD2 on 6 matching bases. Germline V CDR1 and CDR2: MDHEN, SYDVKM. The germline V and J ends were trimmed by 1 base and 1 base, with 8 bases remaining between them. CDR3 length equals 15 residues. CDR3 nucleotides: TGTGCCAGCAGTTTATATGGGGGGGCCAAAAACATTCAGTACTTC. Translated, it gives CASSLYGGAKNIQYF.

This sequence joins TRBV28 and TRBJ1-5; weak D call: TRBD1 (5 bases). CDR1 and CDR2 (germline): MDHEN, SYDVKM. The ends were cut back, 6 bases at V and 7 bases at J, with 13 bases in the middle. This CDR3 has 13 amino acids. The CDR3 nucleotides are TGTGCCAGCAGAAGGGGCTCAAGACAGCCCCAGCATTTT. This encodes CASRRGSRQPQHF.

The chain combines TRBV7-2 with TRBJ1-1, with 7 positions matching TRBD1. There are 14 residues in the CDR3. Trimming cost V 2 bases and J 4 bases; bases outside gene matches: 4. CDR1 and CDR2 (germline): SGHTA, FQGNSA. Written as DNA, the CDR3 is TGTGCCAGCAGCTTATCAGGGACAGTCACTGAAGCTTTCTTT. Its translation is CASSLSGTVTEAFF.